The T cell receptor (beta chain) described here comes from a study of T cells in localized non-small cell lung cancer. Study-wide points: Measurement of T cell clonality placed uninvolved adjacent lung highest, above the level in tumor. Patients showing higher blood T cell density tended to see longer overall survival. Turning up in adjacent lung were a median 57 of the top 100 tumor clones. Without multi-region sequencing, intratumor heterogeneity could not be excluded.

Points on this clone: The antigen is not known.

Assay: immunoSEQ multiplex PCR; the TCRdb copy retains only in-frame clones and omits some. The sample lists approximately 89,000 clones, over 70% seen once, with roughly 19% in the top ten. This CDR3 is built from 16 residues. Trimming left V 4 bases short and J 1 base short, with 16 bases between. Germline loops: CDR1 SEHNR, CDR2 FQNEAQ (reference sequence). This rearrangement joins TRBV7-9 to TRBJ1-1, with D perhaps matching TRBD1 (6 bases). This receptor was taken from a man aged 40-75 years with stage II squamous cell lung carcinoma. Source: PBMCs, taken before any cancer treatment. The CDR3 DNA reads as TGTGCCAGCAGCTGGAGAAAGGGGGAGGGGAACACTGAAGCTTTCTTT. The encoded protein is CASSWRKGEGNTEAFF.